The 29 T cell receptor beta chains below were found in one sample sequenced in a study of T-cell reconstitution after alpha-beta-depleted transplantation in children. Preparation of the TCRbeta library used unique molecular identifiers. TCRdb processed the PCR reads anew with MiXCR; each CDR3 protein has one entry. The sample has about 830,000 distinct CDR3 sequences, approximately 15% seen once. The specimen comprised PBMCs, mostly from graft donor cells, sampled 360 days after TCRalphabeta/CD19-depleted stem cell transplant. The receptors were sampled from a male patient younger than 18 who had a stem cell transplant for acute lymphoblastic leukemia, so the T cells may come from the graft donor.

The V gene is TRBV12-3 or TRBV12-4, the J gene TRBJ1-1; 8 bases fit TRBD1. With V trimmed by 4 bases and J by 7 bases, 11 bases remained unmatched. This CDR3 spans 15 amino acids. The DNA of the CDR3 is TGTGCCAGCAGTTCCCGGACAGGGTATGCGAATGAAGCTTTCTTT. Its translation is CASSSRTGYANEAFF.

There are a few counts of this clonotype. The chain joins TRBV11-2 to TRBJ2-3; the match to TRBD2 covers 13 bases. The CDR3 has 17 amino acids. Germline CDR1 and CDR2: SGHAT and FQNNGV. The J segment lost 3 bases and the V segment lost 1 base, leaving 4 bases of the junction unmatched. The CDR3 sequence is CASSLAGLAGETDTQYF. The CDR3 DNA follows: TGTGCCAGCAGCTTAGCCGGACTAGCGGGAGAGACAGATACGCAGTATTTT.

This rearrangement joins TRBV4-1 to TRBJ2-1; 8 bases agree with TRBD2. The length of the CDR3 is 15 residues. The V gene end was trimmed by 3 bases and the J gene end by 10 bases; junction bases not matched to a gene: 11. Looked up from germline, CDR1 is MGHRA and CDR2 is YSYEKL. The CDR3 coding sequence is TGCGCCAGCAGCCATCCGGGACTAGGTGAGCGGGAGCAGTTCTTC. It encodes CASSHPGLGEREQFF.

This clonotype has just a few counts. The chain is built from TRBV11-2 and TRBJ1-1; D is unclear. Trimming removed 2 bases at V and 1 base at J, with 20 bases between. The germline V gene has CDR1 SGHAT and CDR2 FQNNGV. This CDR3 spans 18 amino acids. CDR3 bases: TGTGCCAGCAGCTTACTCGGAAGAAGGGAGTACGGGAACACTGAAGCTTTCTTT. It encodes CASSLLGRREYGNTEAFF. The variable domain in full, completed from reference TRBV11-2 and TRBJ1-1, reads EAGVAQSPRYKIIEKRQSVAFWCNPISGHATLYWYQQILGQGPKLLIQFQNNGVVDDSQLPKDRFSAERLKGVDSTLKIQPAKLEDSAVYLCASSLLGRREYGNTEAFFGQGTRLTVV.

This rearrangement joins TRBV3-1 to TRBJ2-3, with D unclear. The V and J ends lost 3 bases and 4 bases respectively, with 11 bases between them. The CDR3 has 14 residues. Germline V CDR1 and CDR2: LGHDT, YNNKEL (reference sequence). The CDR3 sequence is CASSQSILPDTQYF. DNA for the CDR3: TGTGCCAGCAGCCAGTCCATACTCCCAGATACGCAGTATTTT.

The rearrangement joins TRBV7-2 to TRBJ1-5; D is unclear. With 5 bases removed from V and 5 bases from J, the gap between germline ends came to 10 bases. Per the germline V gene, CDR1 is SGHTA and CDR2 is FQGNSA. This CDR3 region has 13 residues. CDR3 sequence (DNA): TGTGCCAGCAGCGGCTCTTTCGATCAGCCCCAGCATTTT. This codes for CASSGSFDQPQHF.

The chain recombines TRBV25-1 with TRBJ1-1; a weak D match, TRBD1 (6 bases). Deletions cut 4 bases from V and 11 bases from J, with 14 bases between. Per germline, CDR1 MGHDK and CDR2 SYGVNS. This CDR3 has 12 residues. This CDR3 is CASSALPGAAFF. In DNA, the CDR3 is TGTGCCAGCAGTGCCCTTCCAGGGGCCGCTTTCTTT.

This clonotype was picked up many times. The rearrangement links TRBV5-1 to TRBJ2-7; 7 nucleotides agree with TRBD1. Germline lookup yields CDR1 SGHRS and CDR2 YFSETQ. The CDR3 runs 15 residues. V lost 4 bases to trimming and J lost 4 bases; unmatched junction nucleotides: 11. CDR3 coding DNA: TGCGCCAGCAGCCCTCCGTTGGGACAGCCTTACGAGCAGTACTTC. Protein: CASSPPLGQPYEQYF. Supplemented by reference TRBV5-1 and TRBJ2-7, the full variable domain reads KAGVTQTPRYLIKTRGQQVTLSCSPISGHRSVSWYQQTPGQGLQFLFEYFSETQRNKGNFPGRFSGRQFSNSRSEMNVSTLELGDSALYLCASSPPLGQPYEQYFGPGTRLTVT.

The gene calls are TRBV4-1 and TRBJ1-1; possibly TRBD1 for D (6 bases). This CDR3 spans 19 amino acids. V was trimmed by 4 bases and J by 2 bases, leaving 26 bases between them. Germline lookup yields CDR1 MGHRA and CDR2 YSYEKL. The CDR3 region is CASSRFTLQGTAINTEAFF. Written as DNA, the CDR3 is TGCGCCAGCAGCCGATTTACTCTACAGGGAACGGCGATAAACACTGAAGCTTTCTTT.

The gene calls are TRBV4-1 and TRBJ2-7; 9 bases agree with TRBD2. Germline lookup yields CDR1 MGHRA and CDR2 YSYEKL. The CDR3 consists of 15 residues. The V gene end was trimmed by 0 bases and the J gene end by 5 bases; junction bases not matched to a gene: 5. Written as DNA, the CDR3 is TGCGCCAGCAGCCAAGAGGGGCTAGCGGGAAACGAGCAGTACTTC. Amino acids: CASSQEGLAGNEQYF.

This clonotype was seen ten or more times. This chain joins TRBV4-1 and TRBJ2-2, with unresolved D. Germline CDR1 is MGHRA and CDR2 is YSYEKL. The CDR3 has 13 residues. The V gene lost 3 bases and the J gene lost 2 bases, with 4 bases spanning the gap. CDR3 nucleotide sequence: TGCGCCAGCAGCCACTTAAACACCGGGGAGCTGTTTTTT. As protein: CASSHLNTGELFF.

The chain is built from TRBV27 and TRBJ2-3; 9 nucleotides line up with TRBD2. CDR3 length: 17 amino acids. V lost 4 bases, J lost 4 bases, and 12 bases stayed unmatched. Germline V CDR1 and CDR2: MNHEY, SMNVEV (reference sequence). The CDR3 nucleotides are TGTGCCAGCAGTTCGACCGTAGCGGGAGTTTTTCCAGATACGCAGTATTTT. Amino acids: CASSSTVAGVFPDTQYF.

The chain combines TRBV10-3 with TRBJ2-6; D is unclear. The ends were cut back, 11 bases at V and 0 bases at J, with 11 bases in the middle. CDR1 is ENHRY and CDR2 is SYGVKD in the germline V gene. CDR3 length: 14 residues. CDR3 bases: TGTGCCGTCAAAAGCAGCTCTGGGGCCAACGTCCTGACTTTC. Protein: CAVKSSSGANVLTF.

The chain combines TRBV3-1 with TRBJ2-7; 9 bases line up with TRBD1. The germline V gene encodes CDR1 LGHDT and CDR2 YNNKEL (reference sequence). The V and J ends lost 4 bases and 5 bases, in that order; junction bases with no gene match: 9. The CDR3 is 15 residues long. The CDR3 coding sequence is TGTGCCAGCAGCCCCACGGGACAGGGAAGTCACGAGCAGTACTTC. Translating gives CASSPTGQGSHEQYF.

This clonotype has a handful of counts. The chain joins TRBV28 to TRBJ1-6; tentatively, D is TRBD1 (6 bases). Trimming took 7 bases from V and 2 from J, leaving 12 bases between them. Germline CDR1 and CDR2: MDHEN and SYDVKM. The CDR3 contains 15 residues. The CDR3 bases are TGTGCCAGCACCGAGACAGGAACCTATAATTCACCCCTCCACTTT. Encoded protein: CASTETGTYNSPLHF.

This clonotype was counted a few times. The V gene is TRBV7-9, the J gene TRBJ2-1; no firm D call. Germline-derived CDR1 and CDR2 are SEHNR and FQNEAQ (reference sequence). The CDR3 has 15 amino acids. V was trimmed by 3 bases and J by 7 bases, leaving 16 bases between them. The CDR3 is CASSLVGSSMNEQFF. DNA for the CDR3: TGTGCCAGCAGCTTGGTGGGTTCAAGCATGAATGAGCAGTTCTTC.

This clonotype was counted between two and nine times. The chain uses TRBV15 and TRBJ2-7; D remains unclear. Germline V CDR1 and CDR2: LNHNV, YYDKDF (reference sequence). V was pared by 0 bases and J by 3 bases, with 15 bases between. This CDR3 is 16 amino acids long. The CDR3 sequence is CATSRDLVQGGYEQYF. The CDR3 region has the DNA TGTGCCACCAGCAGAGACCTGGTCCAAGGCGGCTACGAGCAGTACTTC. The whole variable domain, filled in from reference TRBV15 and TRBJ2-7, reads DAMVIQNPRYQVTQFGKPVTLSCSQTLNHNVMYWYQQKSSQAPKLLFHYYDKDFNNEADTPDNFQSRRPNTSFCFLDIRSPGLGDTAMYLCATSRDLVQGGYEQYFGPGTRLTVT.

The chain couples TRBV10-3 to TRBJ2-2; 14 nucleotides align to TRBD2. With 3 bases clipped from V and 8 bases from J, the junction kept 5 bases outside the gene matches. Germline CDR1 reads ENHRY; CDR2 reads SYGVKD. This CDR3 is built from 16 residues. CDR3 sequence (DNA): TGTGCCATCAGTGAACGACTAGCGGGAGGGCCTGGGGAGCTGTTTTTT. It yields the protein CAISERLAGGPGELFF.

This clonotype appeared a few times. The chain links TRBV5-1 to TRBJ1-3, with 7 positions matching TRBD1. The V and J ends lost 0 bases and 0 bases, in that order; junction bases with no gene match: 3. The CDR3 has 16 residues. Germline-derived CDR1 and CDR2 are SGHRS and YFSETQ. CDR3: CASSLGTGLSGNTIYF. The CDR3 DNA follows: TGCGCCAGCAGCTTGGGGACAGGCCTCTCTGGAAACACCATATATTTT.

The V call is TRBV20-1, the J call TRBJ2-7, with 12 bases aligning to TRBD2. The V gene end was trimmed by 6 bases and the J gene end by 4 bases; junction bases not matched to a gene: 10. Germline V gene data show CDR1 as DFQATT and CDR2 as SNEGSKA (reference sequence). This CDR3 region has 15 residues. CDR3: CSAKSGLAGPYEQYF. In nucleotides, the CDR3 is TGCAGTGCCAAGTCAGGACTAGCGGGGCCTTACGAGCAGTACTTC.

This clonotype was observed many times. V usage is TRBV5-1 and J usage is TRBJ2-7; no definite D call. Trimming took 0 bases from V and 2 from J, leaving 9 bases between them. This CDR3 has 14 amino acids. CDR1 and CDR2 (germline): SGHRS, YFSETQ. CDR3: CASSLVPGTYEQYF. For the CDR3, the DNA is TGCGCCAGCAGCTTGGTTCCGGGTACCTACGAGCAGTACTTC.

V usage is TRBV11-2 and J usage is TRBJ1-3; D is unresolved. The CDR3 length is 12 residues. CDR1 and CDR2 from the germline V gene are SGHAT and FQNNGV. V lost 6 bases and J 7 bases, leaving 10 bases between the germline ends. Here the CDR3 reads CASREAGNTIYF. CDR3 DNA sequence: TGTGCCAGCAGGGAAGCGGGGAACACCATATATTTT.

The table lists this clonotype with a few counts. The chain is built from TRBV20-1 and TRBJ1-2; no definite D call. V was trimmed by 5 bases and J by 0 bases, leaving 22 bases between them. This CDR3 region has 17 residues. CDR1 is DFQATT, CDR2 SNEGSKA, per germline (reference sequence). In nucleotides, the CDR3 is TGCAGTGCTTCTCCTTCCCTATCTTATCATCCTAACTATGGCTACACCTTC. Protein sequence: CSASPSLSYHPNYGYTF.

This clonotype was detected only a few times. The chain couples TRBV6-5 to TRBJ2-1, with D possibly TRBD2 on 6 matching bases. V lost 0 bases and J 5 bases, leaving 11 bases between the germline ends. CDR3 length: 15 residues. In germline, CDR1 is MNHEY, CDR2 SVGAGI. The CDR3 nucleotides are TGTGCCAGCAGTTACTCGGAGGGTCTCCACAATGAGCAGTTCTTC. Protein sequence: CASSYSEGLHNEQFF.

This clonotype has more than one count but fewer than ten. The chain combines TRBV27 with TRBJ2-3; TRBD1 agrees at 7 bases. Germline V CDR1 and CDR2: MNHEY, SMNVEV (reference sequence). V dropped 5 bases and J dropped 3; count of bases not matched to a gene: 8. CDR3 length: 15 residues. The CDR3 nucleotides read TGTGCCAGCAGTCTCCGGACAGGTCGAACAGATACGCAGTATTTT. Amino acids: CASSLRTGRTDTQYF.

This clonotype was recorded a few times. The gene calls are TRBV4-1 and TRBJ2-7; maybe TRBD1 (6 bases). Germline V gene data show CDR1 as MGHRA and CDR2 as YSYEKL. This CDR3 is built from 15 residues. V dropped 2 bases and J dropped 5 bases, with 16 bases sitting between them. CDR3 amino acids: CASSQIQGSSNEQYF. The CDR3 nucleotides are TGCGCCAGCAGCCAAATACAGGGATCGTCCAACGAGCAGTACTTC.

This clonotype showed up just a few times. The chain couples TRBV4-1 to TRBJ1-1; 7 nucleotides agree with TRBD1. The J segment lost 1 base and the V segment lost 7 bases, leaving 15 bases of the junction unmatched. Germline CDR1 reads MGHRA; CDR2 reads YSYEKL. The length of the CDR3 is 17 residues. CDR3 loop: CASTKRDSPFRNTEAFF. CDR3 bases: TGCGCCAGCACTAAAAGGGACAGCCCGTTCAGGAACACTGAAGCTTTCTTT.

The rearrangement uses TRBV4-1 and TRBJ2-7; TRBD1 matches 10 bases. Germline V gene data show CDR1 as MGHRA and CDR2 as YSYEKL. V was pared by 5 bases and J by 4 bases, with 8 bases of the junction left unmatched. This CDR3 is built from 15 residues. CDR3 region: CASSDTRDRGYEQYF. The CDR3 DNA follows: TGCGCCAGCAGCGATACCCGGGACAGGGGTTACGAGCAGTACTTC.

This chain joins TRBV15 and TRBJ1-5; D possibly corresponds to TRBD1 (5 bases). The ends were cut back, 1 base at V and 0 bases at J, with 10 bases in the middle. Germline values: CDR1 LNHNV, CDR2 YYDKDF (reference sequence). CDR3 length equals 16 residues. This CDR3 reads CATSRGRQGSNQPQHF. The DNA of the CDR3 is TGTGCCACCAGCAGAGGCAGGCAGGGTAGCAATCAGCCCCAGCATTTT.